These 31 T cell receptor beta chains came from one sample sequenced in a study of shared clonotypes between healthy human individuals. The assay was immunoSEQ multiplex PCR, and TCRdb's table has in-frame clones only and misses some. Of approximately 400,000 clones in the sample, approximately 97% were seen once. Material for sequencing was memory CD8+ T cells sorted from blood. Subset noted: CD45RO+ cells pooled with CCR7-negative TemRA cells. These receptor sequences come from a man younger than 45 in good health.

This rearrangement joins TRBV28 to TRBJ1-4; 8 bases agree with TRBD1. Germline V lookup: CDR1 MDHEN, CDR2 SYDVKM. After removal of 5 bases from V and 7 bases from J, the junction contained 9 bases not matched to a gene. The CDR3 extends over 15 amino acids. The CDR3 loop is CASSPHRGWGEKLFF. In DNA, the CDR3 is TGTGCCAGCAGTCCCCACAGGGGGTGGGGTGAAAAACTGTTTTTT.

The chain employs TRBV11-2 and TRBJ2-7; TRBD2 agrees at 8 bases. The CDR3 extends over 13 amino acids. Trimming took 3 bases from V and 4 from J; bases not matched to a gene: 2. The V gene's germline CDR1 is SGHAT and CDR2 FQNNGV. In nucleotides, the CDR3 is TGTGCCAGCAGCTTCACTAGCGGTTACGAGCAGTACTTC. This encodes CASSFTSGYEQYF.

The chain couples TRBV27 to TRBJ2-7; no reliable D call. Per the germline V gene, CDR1 is MNHEY and CDR2 is SMNVEV (reference sequence). Deletions cut 1 base from V and 0 bases from J, with 4 bases between. This CDR3 is built from 13 residues. The CDR3 reads CASSLYSSYEQYF. The CDR3 region has the DNA TGTGCCAGCAGTTTATACAGCTCCTACGAGCAGTACTTC.

Comment on this clone: The CDR3 does not end in the conserved phenylalanine or tryptophan, so this is likely a read error. No DNA is shown, since the ends of the CDR3 on it are uncertain; the CDR3 is the one TCRdb lists. The chain couples TRBV6-5 to TRBJ2-4. The CDR3 is made up of 13 amino acids, end residues included. Germline V CDR1 and CDR2: MNHEY, SVGAGI. The CDR3 region is CASRTRGPESISL.

This rearrangement joins TRBV9 to TRBJ1-4; D unclear. This CDR3 contains 15 residues. Germline CDR1 reads SGDLS; CDR2 reads YYNGEE. V was cut by 2 bases and J by 7 bases, with 15 bases left in between. CDR3: CASSVAWGLTEKLFF. The CDR3 DNA is TGTGCCAGCAGCGTGGCTTGGGGTCTTACTGAAAAACTGTTTTTT.

J is TRBJ1-4 and V is TRBV5-4; 8 nucleotides align to TRBD1. The V gene's germline CDR1 is SGHNT and CDR2 YYREEE (reference sequence). Trimming took 7 bases from V and 8 from J; bases not matched to a gene: 10. The CDR3 runs 14 residues. CDR3 coding DNA: TGTGCCAGCGGCGTGGACAGGGCGGTGGAAAAACTGTTTTTT. Protein sequence: CASGVDRAVEKLFF.

The chain's CDR3 is CASGPDLLRNEQFF. In nucleotides, the CDR3 is TGTGCTAGTGGTCCCGACTTACTGCGCAATGAGCAGTTCTTC. J is TRBJ2-1 and V is TRBV12-5; D uncertain. Germline CDR1 and CDR2: LGHNT and FRNRAP. The CDR3 length is 14 residues. V lost 5 bases and J 6 bases, leaving 14 bases between the germline ends.

This chain connects TRBV4-1 to TRBJ2-5; maybe TRBD2 (5 bases). V lost 3 bases and J 0 bases, leaving 11 bases between the germline ends. The CDR3 runs to 15 residues. Germline CDR1 is MGHRA and CDR2 is YSYEKL. The CDR3 bases are TGCGCCAGCAGCCAGGAGACTACCGACCAAGAGACCCAGTACTTC. Translating gives CASSQETTDQETQYF.

The chain is built from TRBV6-6 and TRBJ2-7; the D gene is possibly TRBD2 (6 bases). CDR3 length equals 14 residues. Between the trimmed V and J ends, which lost 5 bases and 3 bases, there was a span of 14 bases. The germline gives CDR1 MNHNY, CDR2 SVGAGI (reference sequence). CDR3 protein: CASSRTGTYYEQYF. CDR3 nucleotide sequence: TGTGCCAGCAGTCGTACCGGGACTTACTACGAGCAGTACTTC.

The chain combines TRBV2 with TRBJ2-5; 13 nucleotides align to TRBD2. CDR1 and CDR2 (germline): SNHLY, FYNNEI. The CDR3 consists of 15 residues. Losses at the gene ends were 8 bases for V and 6 bases for J; bases not matched to a gene: 9. The CDR3 DNA is TGTGCCAGCGTATGGACTAGCGGGAGTAAGAAGACCCAGTACTTC. Translated: CASVWTSGSKKTQYF. Filled out from reference TRBV2 and TRBJ2-5, the complete variable domain reads EPEVTQTPSHQVTQMGQEVILRCVPISNHLYFYWYRQILGQKVEFLVSFYNNEISEKSEIFDDQFSVERPDGSNFTLKIRSTKLEDSAMYFCASVWTSGSKKTQYFGPGTRLLVL.

The chain has TRBV9 and TRBJ1-3; 8 bases line up with TRBD1. The ends lost 1 base at V and 7 bases at J; junction bases unmatched: 1. Germline V lookup: CDR1 SGDLS, CDR2 YYNGEE. The CDR3 is 13 residues long. The CDR3 protein is CASSVTGGNTIYF. The CDR3 DNA is TGTGCCAGCAGCGTAACAGGGGGTAACACCATATATTTT.

The V gene is TRBV7-9, the J gene TRBJ2-5; D remains unclear. CDR3 length: 13 amino acids. The ends were cut back, 4 bases at V and 4 bases at J, with 10 bases in the middle. Germline V lookup: CDR1 SEHNR, CDR2 FQNEAQ (reference sequence). CDR3 sequence: CASSYKVPETQYF. The CDR3 coding sequence is TGTGCCAGCAGCTATAAGGTCCCAGAGACCCAGTACTTC.

This clone was seen just once. This sequence joins TRBV30 and TRBJ2-7; 7 nucleotides match TRBD1. There are 13 residues in the CDR3. After removal of 3 bases from V and 5 bases from J, the junction contained 7 bases not matched to a gene. CDR1 and CDR2 (germline): GTSNPN, SVGIG (reference sequence). The CDR3 is CAWSTGEYHEQYF. The CDR3 DNA follows: TGTGCCTGGAGCACAGGGGAGTACCACGAGCAGTACTTC.

The chain recombines TRBV28 with TRBJ1-2; 8 positions agree with TRBD1. The CDR3 consists of 16 residues. The germline gives CDR1 MDHEN, CDR2 SYDVKM. Trimming removed 3 bases from V and 6 bases from J; junction bases left unmatched: 12. The chain's CDR3 is CASSLGGRGLSNGYTF. The CDR3 nucleotides read TGTGCCAGCAGTTTGGGGGGCAGGGGGCTTTCTAATGGCTACACCTTC.

In this sample, this clone turned up once. The CDR3 DNA reads as TGTGCCAGCAGTCCCGGGACCAACCGGGATACGCAGTATTTT. It specifies CASSPGTNRDTQYF. This rearrangement joins TRBV27 to TRBJ2-3; possibly TRBD1 or TRBD2 for D (5 bases each). CDR3 length: 14 amino acids. V was pared by 5 bases and J by 6 bases, with 15 bases between. Per the germline V gene, CDR1 is MNHEY and CDR2 is SMNVEV (reference sequence).

This chain joins TRBV5-4 and TRBJ2-3; TRBD2 is a possible D gene (6 bases). This CDR3 is 15 amino acids long. Trimming left V 1 base short and J 0 bases short, with 9 bases between. Germline V CDR1 and CDR2: SGHNT, YYREEE (reference sequence). The CDR3 DNA is TGTGCCAGCAGCTTGCGGGAGCTGAGCACAGATACGCAGTATTTT. It codes for CASSLRELSTDTQYF.

J is TRBJ1-2 and V is TRBV5-5; D perhaps matches TRBD1 (5 bases). Between the trimmed V and J ends, which lost 3 bases and 5 bases, there was a span of 14 bases. The CDR3 length is 14 residues. From germline, CDR1 is SGHKS and CDR2 YYEKEE (reference sequence). CDR3 protein: CASSSDRGGYGYTF. CDR3 bases: TGTGCCAGCAGCTCCGATAGGGGCGGGTATGGCTACACCTTC.

The chain joins TRBV27 to TRBJ1-5; 9 nucleotides match TRBD1. The CDR3 spans 14 residues. Germline lookup yields CDR1 MNHEY and CDR2 SMNVEV (reference sequence). The V gene end was trimmed by 4 bases and the J gene end by 7 bases; junction bases not matched to a gene: 5. CDR3 sequence reads: CASSYRTGEQPQHF. The CDR3 DNA reads TGTGCCAGCAGTTACCGGACAGGGGAACAGCCCCAGCATTTT.

This chain joins TRBV11-2 and TRBJ2-5; no firm D call. Germline V gene data show CDR1 as SGHAT and CDR2 as FQNNGV. CDR3 length: 14 residues. V dropped 5 bases and J dropped 0 bases, with 10 bases sitting between them. CDR3 bases: TGTGCCAGCAGCCCCCAATATAACCAAGAGACCCAGTACTTC. As protein: CASSPQYNQETQYF.

This sequence joins TRBV10-3 and TRBJ2-2; no firm D call. V was cut by 0 bases and J by 7 bases, with 3 bases left in between. This CDR3 comprises 12 residues. Per germline, CDR1 ENHRY and CDR2 SYGVKD. The CDR3 nucleotides are TGTGCCATCAGTGAGTCAGTCGGGGAGCTGTTTTTT. It encodes CAISESVGELFF.

The chain couples TRBV6-5 to TRBJ2-3, with D perhaps matching TRBD2 (5 bases). V lost 6 bases and J 2 bases, leaving 15 bases between the germline ends. The germline CDR1 and CDR2 sequences are MNHEY and SVGAGI. This CDR3 has 15 residues. Written as DNA, the CDR3 is TGTGCCAGCAGGCAGCTACTAGGACCCACAGATACGCAGTATTTT. Amino acid sequence: CASRQLLGPTDTQYF.

The chain is built from TRBV7-2 and TRBJ2-1, with D perhaps matching TRBD2 (5 bases). Per germline, CDR1 SGHTA and CDR2 FQGNSA. Between the trimmed V and J ends, which lost 5 bases and 2 bases, there was a span of 16 bases. CDR3 size: 16 residues. The CDR3 reads CASSPRGQMAYNEQFF. CDR3 in DNA: TGTGCCAGCAGCCCCCGCGGGCAAATGGCCTACAATGAGCAGTTCTTC.

This sequence joins TRBV6-6 and TRBJ2-2; no definite D call. CDR1 and CDR2 from the germline V gene are MNHNY and SVGAGI (reference sequence). The CDR3 length is 15 residues. Trimming shortened V by 7 bases and J by 0 bases, and 12 bases separated the two germline ends. CDR3 DNA sequence: TGTGCCAGCATCCTGGACGGAACGAACACCGGGGAGCTGTTTTTT. The encoded protein is CASILDGTNTGELFF.

The chain joins TRBV2 to TRBJ2-2; no clear D. Between the trimmed V and J ends, which lost 6 bases and 6 bases, there was a span of 14 bases. Germline values: CDR1 SNHLY, CDR2 FYNNEI. There are 14 residues in the CDR3. The CDR3 loop is CASSPGGGSGELFF. CDR3 nucleotides: TGTGCCAGCAGCCCGGGCGGTGGTTCCGGGGAGCTGTTTTTT.

CDR3 bases: TGTGCCTGGAGGGGGTGGGACAGGGTAACCTACGAGCAGTACTTC. Its translation: CAWRGWDRVTYEQYF. V is TRBV30 and J is TRBJ2-7; 9 nucleotides line up with TRBD1. The CDR3 consists of 15 residues. V was pared by 3 bases and J by 2 bases, with 8 bases of the junction left unmatched. CDR1 GTSNPN and CDR2 SVGIG come from the germline V gene (reference sequence).

The chain employs TRBV4-2 and TRBJ2-2; possibly TRBD2 for D (6 bases). V was trimmed by 1 base and J by 2 bases, leaving 8 bases between them. Germline V gene data show CDR1 as LGHNA and CDR2 as YNFKEQ. CDR3 length equals 15 residues. The CDR3 sequence is CASSQGGTNTGELFF. CDR3 nucleotides: TGTGCCAGCAGCCAAGGGGGGACTAACACCGGGGAGCTGTTTTTT.

The chain employs TRBV5-4 and TRBJ2-2; TRBD2 matches at 14 bases. The CDR3 runs 16 residues. Germline CDR1 and CDR2: SGHNT and YYREEE (reference sequence). Trimming removed 3 bases from V and 4 bases from J; junction bases left unmatched: 2. This CDR3 is CASSSGLAGGTGELFF. CDR3 DNA: TGTGCCAGCAGCTCCGGACTAGCGGGAGGCACCGGGGAGCTGTTTTTT.

The CDR3 protein is CASSLGRGSGANVLTF. The CDR3, as DNA: TGTGCCAGCAGTTTAGGCCGGGGCTCTGGGGCCAACGTCCTGACTTTC. The rearrangement uses TRBV28 and TRBJ2-6, with TRBD2 as a possible D gene (5 bases). The CDR3 is 16 residues long. Germline V gene sequence: CDR1 MDHEN, CDR2 SYDVKM. The V and J ends lost 2 bases and 0 bases respectively, with 8 bases between them.

The chain recombines TRBV7-2 with TRBJ1-1, with a weak D call TRBD1 (6 bases). The V and J ends lost 2 bases and 5 bases respectively, with 15 bases between them. The CDR3 totals 15 residues. Germline V CDR1 and CDR2: SGHTA, FQGNSA. The CDR3 DNA is TGTGCCAGCAGCTTAACCCAGGGGAGACGGACTGAAGCTTTCTTT. This codes for CASSLTQGRRTEAFF.

Details on this clone: This CDR3 is also generated by other DNA sequences in the sample. V and J are TRBV30 and TRBJ1-2; weak D call: TRBD1 (6 bases). Per germline, CDR1 GTSNPN and CDR2 SVGIG (reference sequence). V was trimmed by 1 base and J by 2 bases, leaving 8 bases between them. The CDR3 has 13 amino acids. CDR3 residues: CAWSEQGNYGYTF. DNA of the CDR3: TGTGCCTGGAGTGAACAGGGAAACTATGGCTACACCTTC. The full variable domain, its missing parts supplied by reference TRBV30 and TRBJ1-2, is SQTIHQWPATLVQPVGSPLSLECTVEGTSNPNLYWYRQAAGRGLQLLFYSVGIGQISSEVPQNLSASRPQDRQFILSSKKLLLSDSGFYLCAWSEQGNYGYTFGSGTRLTVV.

This sequence joins TRBV28 and TRBJ2-1, with D perhaps TRBD1 (5 bases). CDR3 length: 12 residues. V was clipped by 0 bases and J by 9 bases, with 6 bases between them. Germline values: CDR1 MDHEN, CDR2 SYDVKM. CDR3 sequence: CASSLWGREQFF. CDR3 coding DNA: TGTGCCAGCAGTTTATGGGGGCGTGAGCAGTTCTTC.